The rows below give T cell receptor beta chains drawn from one sample of a study of T cells in Graves' hyperthyroidism and ophthalmopathy. TCRdb reprocessed the multiplex PCR reads with MiXCR, giving one entry per CDR3 protein. The sample shows about 520,000 distinct CDR3 sequences, roughly 25% of them seen only once. Sequenced material: blood. The receptors were gathered from a woman in her thirties with Graves' ophthalmopathy. Both conserved end residues are trimmed from each CDR3. Only part of the rows carry a size: once, few, many, or a class if the clone is expanded.

V: TRBV5-1; size: many; CDR3: ASSTSTSGTSSYEQY
V: TRBV6-1; size: .; CDR3: ASSEDFHRGYGYT
V: TRBV5-1; size: .; CDR3: ASSTGDTAGEQY
V: TRBV6-1; size: few; CDR3: ASSSFVTGELF
V: TRBV12-3/TRBV12-4; size: .; CDR3: ASSPLSGGYT
V: TRBV11-2; size: many; CDR3: ASSFTGAGYGYT
V: TRBV2; size: .; CDR3: ASSVRIEQY
V: TRBV24-1; size: .; CDR3: ATLGRTGVIPNDSNQPQH
V: TRBV9; size: many; CDR3: ASSAGTASYYEQY
V: TRBV27; size: many; CDR3: ASSLLTGGFSPLH